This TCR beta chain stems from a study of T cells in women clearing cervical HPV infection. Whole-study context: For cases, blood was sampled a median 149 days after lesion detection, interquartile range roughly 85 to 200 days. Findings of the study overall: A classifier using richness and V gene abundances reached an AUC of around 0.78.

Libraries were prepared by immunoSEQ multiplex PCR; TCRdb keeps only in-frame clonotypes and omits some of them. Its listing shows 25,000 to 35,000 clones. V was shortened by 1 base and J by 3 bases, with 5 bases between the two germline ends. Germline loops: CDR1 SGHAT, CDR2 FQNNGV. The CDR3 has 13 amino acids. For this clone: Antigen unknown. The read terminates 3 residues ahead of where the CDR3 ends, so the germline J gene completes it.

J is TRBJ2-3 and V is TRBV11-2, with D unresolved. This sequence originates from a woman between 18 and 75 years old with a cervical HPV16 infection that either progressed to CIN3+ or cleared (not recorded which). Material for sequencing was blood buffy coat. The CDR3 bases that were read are TGTGCCAGCAGCTTAGCTTTTACAGATACG. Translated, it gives CASSLAFTDT. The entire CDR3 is CASSLAFTDTQYF.